The 23 T cell receptor beta chains below were found in one sample sequenced in a study of human T cells and chemical hapten exposure. TCRdb itself ran the RACE reads through MiXCR, one entry per CDR3 protein. The sample includes approximately 350,000 distinct CDR3 sequences, under 6.5% of them seen just once. Documented time point: patch test 2, 6 weeks after DPC sensitization. Treatment meaning: therapeutic diphenylcyclopropenone sensitization with weekly scalp DPC. Sequences were derived from whole blood, sampled in connection with sensitization to the hapten diphenylcyclopropenone (DPC). The receptors originated from a woman between 18 and 29 years old with alopecia areata. Some clones in this sample may be carry-over from other donors' samples.

In its sample, this clonotype was seen many times. The chain recombines TRBV7-2 with TRBJ1-5; weak D call: TRBD1 (5 bases). Germline lookup yields CDR1 SGHTA and CDR2 FQGNSA. Trimming pared 2 bases from V and 0 bases from J, leaving 14 bases between. The CDR3 extends over 17 amino acids. CDR3 sequence (DNA): TGTGCCAGCAGCTTATACTGGATCCAGGGTAGCAATCAGCCCCAGCATTTT. Its translation is CASSLYWIQGSNQPQHF.

This clonotype was found many times. The gene calls are TRBV6-5 and TRBJ2-3, with 12 bases identical to TRBD1. The V gene's germline CDR1 is MNHEY and CDR2 SVGAGI. Trimming took 4 bases from V and 7 from J; bases not matched to a gene: 6. This CDR3 is 15 amino acids long. The CDR3 sequence: CASSSGTGGRNTQYF. CDR3 in DNA: TGTGCCAGCAGTTCCGGGACAGGGGGCAGAAATACGCAGTATTTT.

This CDR3 reads CASSLFRAGPPSFYEQYF. CDR3 coding DNA: TGTGCCAGCAGCCTTTTTCGAGCAGGTCCTCCTTCCTTCTACGAGCAGTACTTC. The rearrangement uses TRBV7-3 and TRBJ2-7; D remains unclear. The CDR3 sequence is 18 residues long. Between the trimmed V and J ends, which lost 5 bases and 3 bases, there was a span of 26 bases. Germline loops: CDR1 SGHTA, CDR2 FQGTGA. Supplemented by reference TRBV7-3 and TRBJ2-7, the full variable domain reads GAGVSQTPSNKVTEKGKYVELRCDPISGHTALYWYRQSLGQGPEFLIYFQGTGAADDSGLPNDRFFAVRPEGSVSTLKIQRTERGDSAVYLCASSLFRAGPPSFYEQYFGPGTRLTVT.

Ten or more counts support this clonotype. The rearrangement uses TRBV20-1 and TRBJ2-5, with TRBD1 matching over 7 bases. Germline V gene lookup returns CDR1 DFQATT and CDR2 SNEGSKA (reference sequence). This CDR3 has 14 amino acids. Germline trimming cut 6 bases from V and 1 base from J; bases unmatched to any gene: 8. This chain's CDR3 is CSAPRDRVQETQYF. The CDR3 nucleotides are TGCAGTGCCCCAAGAGACAGGGTCCAAGAGACCCAGTACTTC.

The chain joins TRBV7-9 to TRBJ1-4; 7 bases fit TRBD1. Germline V CDR1 and CDR2: SEHNR, FQNEAQ (reference sequence). CDR3 length: 16 residues. The J segment lost 3 bases and the V segment lost 5 bases, leaving 9 bases of the junction unmatched. The CDR3: CASSQFRDSSNEKLFF. CDR3 DNA: TGTGCCAGCAGCCAATTCCGGGACAGCTCTAATGAAAAACTGTTTTTT.

There are many counts of this clonotype. The chain employs TRBV10-3 and TRBJ1-1; 11 positions match TRBD1. Trimming took 4 bases from V and 3 from J; bases not matched to a gene: 4. The V gene's germline CDR1 is ENHRY and CDR2 SYGVKD. The CDR3 extends over 15 amino acids. CDR3 residues: CAISGWDRGDTEAFF. Here the CDR3 DNA reads TGTGCCATCAGTGGATGGGACAGGGGGGACACTGAAGCTTTCTTT.

This clonotype was observed a few times. The V gene is TRBV5-1, the J gene TRBJ2-3; D is perhaps TRBD1 or TRBD2 (5 bases each). The germline V gene has CDR1 SGHRS and CDR2 YFSETQ. Trimming pared 2 bases from V and 2 bases from J, leaving 15 bases between. The CDR3 is made up of 16 amino acids. The CDR3 loop reads CASSLYRDGLTDTQYF. For the CDR3, the DNA is TGCGCCAGCAGCTTATACCGGGACGGACTCACAGATACGCAGTATTTT.

This clonotype was found a few times. V and J are TRBV28 and TRBJ2-3, with 7 positions matching TRBD1. This CDR3 has 16 amino acids. Germline values: CDR1 MDHEN, CDR2 SYDVKM. Trimming cost V 2 bases and J 0 bases; bases outside gene matches: 5. This chain's CDR3 is CASSLIGQVSTDTQYF. CDR3 sequence (DNA): TGTGCCAGCAGTTTAATAGGACAGGTTAGCACAGATACGCAGTATTTT.

The chain is built from TRBV5-1 and TRBJ2-1; maybe TRBD2 (6 bases). V was clipped by 6 bases and J by 6 bases, with 13 bases between them. From germline, CDR1 is SGHRS and CDR2 YFSETQ. This CDR3 is 13 amino acids long. The CDR3 loop reads CASTSEYGNEQFF. The DNA for the CDR3 is TGCGCCAGCACTAGCGAGTATGGCAATGAGCAGTTCTTC.

This clonotype was counted only a few times. The chain recombines TRBV5-1 with TRBJ2-5; D call uncertain. The CDR3 covers 17 residues. V lost 6 bases, J lost 6 bases, and 27 bases lay in between. Germline CDR1 SGHRS, CDR2 YFSETQ. CDR3 sequence: CASTRETGPKTGKTQYF. The CDR3 DNA sequence: TGCGCCAGCACCCGTGAAACCGGACCGAAAACTGGAAAGACCCAGTACTTC. The full variable domain, completed using reference TRBV5-1 and TRBJ2-5, is KAGVTQTPRYLIKTRGQQVTLSCSPISGHRSVSWYQQTPGQGLQFLFEYFSETQRNKGNFPGRFSGRQFSNSRSEMNVSTLELGDSALYLCASTRETGPKTGKTQYFGPGTRLLVL.

This clonotype showed up many times. The chain is built from TRBV6-5 and TRBJ1-2; weak D call: TRBD1 (5 bases). V was cut by 11 bases and J by 8 bases, with 12 bases left in between. The germline V gene encodes CDR1 MNHEY and CDR2 SVGAGI. This CDR3 comprises 10 residues. CDR3 coding DNA: TGTGCCTGTTGGGGCGCCGGCTACACCTTC. This translates into CACWGAGYTF.

As concerns this clonotype: The junction shows a germline mismatch at one end, possibly a read error. The rearrangement uses TRBV7-6 and TRBJ2-2, with 7 bases that match TRBD1. The CDR3 contains 16 residues. The germline gives CDR1 SGHVS, CDR2 FNYEAQ. The CDR3 bases are TGTGCCAGCAGCTCTAGCCCCACACAGGGGACCGGGGAGCTGCTTTTT. Translating gives CASSSSPTQGTGELLF.

The chain recombines TRBV5-1 with TRBJ2-7; the D gene is possibly TRBD2 (7 bases). The germline gives CDR1 SGHRS, CDR2 YFSETQ. The ends were cut back, 3 bases at V and 2 bases at J, with 12 bases in the middle. The CDR3 has 14 amino acids. CDR3 bases: TGCGCCAGCAGCTCCACAGGGAGGGCCTACGAGCAGTACTTC. Its translation is CASSSTGRAYEQYF.

The table lists this clonotype with a few counts. The chain recombines TRBV6-6 with TRBJ1-1, with TRBD1 matching over 11 bases. The CDR3 is 15 amino acids. CDR1 is MNHNY and CDR2 is SVGAGI in the germline V gene (reference sequence). Trimming at V came to 4 bases and at J to 5 bases, leaving 6 bases not matched to a gene. The CDR3 spells CASSLGTGGETEAFF. In nucleotides, the CDR3 is TGTGCCAGCAGTTTGGGGACAGGGGGTGAGACTGAAGCTTTCTTT.

There are a few counts of this clonotype. V gene TRBV20-1 combines with J gene TRBJ2-7; TRBD2 matches at 9 bases. V lost 6 bases, J lost 2 bases, and 14 bases stayed unmatched. The germline gives CDR1 DFQATT, CDR2 SNEGSKA (reference sequence). The CDR3 runs 16 residues. The CDR3 is CSASAPSGGRTYEQYF. In DNA, the CDR3 is TGCAGTGCCTCCGCACCCAGCGGGGGGAGAACCTACGAGCAGTACTTC.

This clonotype was seen many times. This chain connects TRBV27 to TRBJ1-1; D not resolved. Between the trimmed V and J ends, which lost 5 bases and 1 base, there was a span of 8 bases. Per germline, CDR1 MNHEY and CDR2 SMNVEV (reference sequence). The CDR3 is 13 amino acids. CDR3 bases: TGTGCCAGCAGTCCTAGAGCGAACACTGAAGCTTTCTTT. Residues: CASSPRANTEAFF.

This clonotype was seen many times. The CDR3 is CSVDTSYEQYF. CDR3 nucleotides: TGCAGCGTTGACACCTCCTACGAGCAGTACTTC. The chain links TRBV29-1 to TRBJ2-7, with D unclear. The ends were cut back, 3 bases at V and 0 bases at J, with 3 bases in the middle. The CDR3 consists of 11 residues. Germline CDR1 and CDR2: SQVTM and ANQGSEA.

This clonotype was counted only a few times. The chain employs TRBV5-1 and TRBJ2-3, with D possibly matching TRBD1 (6 bases). CDR3 length: 15 amino acids. V was trimmed by 4 bases and J by 1 base, leaving 13 bases between them. CDR1 and CDR2 (germline): SGHRS, YFSETQ. The CDR3 sequence is CASSPVGGRTDTQYF. The CDR3 DNA follows: TGCGCCAGCAGCCCTGTTGGGGGCCGCACAGATACGCAGTATTTT.

The chain is built from TRBV29-1 and TRBJ2-3; 10 nucleotides line up with TRBD2. The ends lost 0 bases at V and 4 bases at J; junction bases unmatched: 13. Germline loops: CDR1 SQVTM, CDR2 ANQGSEA. The CDR3 has 18 residues. As DNA, the CDR3 is TGCAGCGTTGAAGATCTAAGGCTAGCGGGGGACGATGCAGATACGCAGTATTTT. Translating gives CSVEDLRLAGDDADTQYF.

This clonotype showed up many times. This rearrangement joins TRBV27 to TRBJ1-2; D is ambiguous. Trimming cost V 2 bases and J 0 bases, with 4 bases left between them. The CDR3 is 13 amino acids. Looked up from germline, CDR1 is MNHEY and CDR2 is SMNVEV (reference sequence). DNA for the CDR3: TGTGCCAGCAGTTTAACCACTAACTATGGCTACACCTTC. Amino acids: CASSLTTNYGYTF.

The table lists this clonotype with many counts. The chain couples TRBV11-2 to TRBJ2-2; D not certain. The CDR3 extends over 13 amino acids. Germline loops: CDR1 SGHAT, CDR2 FQNNGV. The germline V and J ends were trimmed by 10 bases and 5 bases, with 14 bases remaining between them. CDR3 loop: CATALHSTGELFF. Written as DNA, the CDR3 is TGTGCCACCGCCCTACATTCGACCGGGGAGCTGTTTTTT.

In this sample, this clonotype turned up many times. The rearrangement uses TRBV5-1 and TRBJ1-5; D may be TRBD1 (5 bases). The CDR3 is 16 residues long. Deletions cut 0 bases from V and 0 bases from J, with 10 bases between. Germline V gene lookup returns CDR1 SGHRS and CDR2 YFSETQ. CDR3 sequence: CASSLGLGDSNQPQHF. Written as DNA, the CDR3 is TGCGCCAGCAGCTTGGGCCTGGGGGATAGCAATCAGCCCCAGCATTTT. The variable domain in full, completed from reference TRBV5-1 and TRBJ1-5, reads KAGVTQTPRYLIKTRGQQVTLSCSPISGHRSVSWYQQTPGQGLQFLFEYFSETQRNKGNFPGRFSGRQFSNSRSEMNVSTLELGDSALYLCASSLGLGDSNQPQHFGDGTRLSIL.

This clonotype showed up just a few times. V and J are TRBV19 and TRBJ2-7; D tentatively fits TRBD1 or TRBD2 (5 bases each). The CDR3 has 14 residues. Germline V CDR1 and CDR2: LNHDA, SQIVND (reference sequence). The ends were cut back, 2 bases at V and 4 bases at J, with 12 bases in the middle. CDR3 in amino acids: CASSIRDGKYEQYF. The CDR3 DNA reads as TGTGCCAGTAGTATACGGGACGGAAAATACGAGCAGTACTTC.